This T cell receptor beta chain originates from a study of human T cells and chemical hapten exposure. Turning to the study itself: Alopecia areata, totalis or universalis affected patients who were mostly female.

Of note for this clonotype: The antigen is unknown.

CDR1 is SQVTM and CDR2 is ANQGSEA in the germline V gene. The CDR3 loop spans 13 amino acids. The germline V and J ends were trimmed by 8 bases and 1 base, with 14 bases remaining between them. Time point: patch test 3, about 24 weeks after DPC sensitization. Specified treatment: therapeutic diphenylcyclopropenone sensitization with weekly scalp DPC. Every donor had alopecia and was 18 to 70 years old; all were suitable for DPC. General study findings and limits: Alopecia affected the donors, so their immune response may differ from healthy people's.

The study used a library that attached unique molecular identifiers to individual cDNA molecules. Via MiXCR, TCRdb re-called the RACE reads, giving one row per CDR3 protein. This table holds more than 85,000 distinct CDR3 sequences, roughly a third found once. The chain joins TRBV29-1 to TRBJ1-1, with unresolved D. This sample comprised whole blood, obtained in connection with sensitization to the hapten diphenylcyclopropenone (DPC). The receptor comes from a man aged 40-49 years with alopecia areata. Some clones in this sample may be carry-over from other donors' samples. CDR3 coding DNA: TGCAGCCCTTATAACCCCAGGAACACTGAAGCTTTCTTT. Its protein is CSPYNPRNTEAFF.